This note documents a single T cell receptor (beta chain) sequence. This entry comes from a study of blood T cell repertoires in COVID-19. Overall study: The analysed material was cDNA or gDNA that came from T cells, B-cell-depleted T cells, or PBMCs.

J lost 2 bases, V lost 3 bases, and 10 bases had no gene match. This CDR3 region has 18 residues. CDR1 is LGHDT and CDR2 is YNNKEL in the germline V gene (reference sequence). Per the original data handling: Estimation of nucleated cell counts relied on the amplification of reference gene primers. Assay: immunoSEQ multiplex PCR; the TCRdb copy retains only in-frame clones and omits some. For V, J and clone size, that table is used; D and trimming come from the DNA. This sample has around 620,000 clones, with approximately 90% found just once. This receptor was taken from a woman between 18 and 30 years old with acute or convalescent COVID-19. V and J are TRBV3-1 (or the pseudogene TRBV3-2) and TRBJ1-6, with 7 bases that match TRBD1. The sequenced sample consisted of peripheral blood. The CDR3: CASSHLSGGSAYNSPLHF. Here the CDR3 DNA reads TGTGCCAGCAGCCATCTTTCAGGGGGTTCAGCCTATAATTCACCCCTCCACTTT.